The 26 T cell receptor beta chains given below trace back to one sample, sequenced in a study of cytomegalovirus exposure and HLA in healthy donors. The repertoire was sequenced with immunoSEQ multiplex PCR; TCRdb's copy has only in-frame clones and lacks some. The sample lists a few hundred thousand clones, roughly 83% seen once, with about an eighth in the top ten. The sequenced material came from PBMCs. Receptors originate from a woman in her thirties in good health and CMV-seropositive.

The rearrangement uses TRBV7-3 and TRBJ2-3; D may correspond to TRBD1 or TRBD2 (5 bases each). Germline lookup yields CDR1 SGHTA and CDR2 FQGTGA. V dropped 4 bases and J dropped 2 bases, with 10 bases sitting between them. The CDR3 contains 14 residues. CDR3 in DNA: TGTGCCAGCAGCTATGAGGGGAACACAGATACGCAGTATTTT. This sequence encodes CASSYEGNTDTQYF.

The CDR3 region has the DNA TGTGCCAGCATCCCCCGCAGGGCGGGTGGCTACACCTTC. It is translated as CASIPRRAGGYTF. This rearrangement joins TRBV6-1 to TRBJ1-2, with a weak D call TRBD1 (5 bases). Trimming removed 7 bases at V and 7 bases at J, with 16 bases between. The length of the CDR3 is 13 residues. Germline CDR1 is MNHNS and CDR2 is SASEGT.

In regard to this clone: The same CDR3 is also encoded by other DNA sequences in this sample. This rearrangement joins TRBV30 to TRBJ1-4; tentative D call: TRBD1 (5 bases). The CDR3 extends over 15 amino acids. Deletions cut 0 bases from V and 2 bases from J, with 10 bases between. Germline assignment: CDR1 GTSNPN and CDR2 SVGIG (reference sequence). The CDR3 DNA reads TGTGCCTGGAGTGTAGTCGGGACGACTAATGAAAAACTGTTTTTT. This encodes CAWSVVGTTNEKLFF.

The chain couples TRBV2 to TRBJ1-2; D is uncertain. Germline V gene lookup returns CDR1 SNHLY and CDR2 FYNNEI. There are 13 residues in the CDR3. V was shortened by 7 bases and J by 8 bases, with 17 bases between the two germline ends. The CDR3 is CASKPDQSGGYTF. CDR3 bases: TGTGCCAGCAAACCGGACCAGTCTGGCGGCTACACCTTC.

Note on this clone: The same CDR3 also results from other DNA sequences found in this sample. V gene TRBV2 combines with J gene TRBJ2-5; the D is unclear. CDR1 is SNHLY and CDR2 is FYNNEI in the germline V gene. Trimming shortened V by 1 base and J by 1 base, and 1 base separated the two germline ends. This CDR3 region has 12 residues. This CDR3 is CASSEVQETQYF. The CDR3 DNA follows: TGTGCCAGCAGTGAAGTCCAAGAGACCCAGTACTTC.

V is TRBV9 and J is TRBJ2-7; no definite D call. CDR3 length: 13 residues. Germline-derived CDR1 and CDR2 are SGDLS and YYNGEE. Trimming stripped 4 bases from V and 3 bases from J, with 11 bases between. In nucleotides, the CDR3 is TGTGCCAGCAGCTTCAGGTCCGGCTACGAGCAGTACTTC. Protein: CASSFRSGYEQYF.

This chain uses TRBV5-4 with TRBJ1-1; D unresolved. The germline V and J ends were trimmed by 4 bases and 6 bases, with 16 bases remaining between them. CDR3 length: 14 residues. Germline V gene data show CDR1 as SGHNT and CDR2 as YYREEE (reference sequence). The CDR3 sequence: CASSRTSLSSEAFF. The CDR3 bases are TGTGCCAGCAGCCGGACCTCTTTGAGCTCTGAAGCTTTCTTT.

For this clone: The junction and the germline gene differ at one end; a read error may be behind it. This chain uses TRBV7-7 with TRBJ2-1; D ambiguous. CDR3 length: 16 residues. Per the germline V gene, CDR1 is SSHAT and CDR2 is FNYEAQ (reference sequence). CDR3 protein: CASSLGWQAAYNEQFF. DNA of the CDR3: TGTGCTAGCAGCTTAGGTTGGCAGGCAGCCTACAATGAGCAGTTCTTC. The full variable domain, in which reference TRBV7-7 and TRBJ2-1 provide the parts outside the CDR3, is GAGVSQSPRYKVTKRGQDVTLRCDPISSHATLYWYQQALGQGPEFLTYFNYEAQPDKSGLPSDRFSAERPEGSISTLTIQRTEQRDSAMYRCASSLGWQAAYNEQFFGPGTRLTVL.

V is TRBV30 and J is TRBJ2-2; 11 nucleotides match TRBD2. The CDR3 has 18 amino acids. J lost 7 bases, V lost 1 base, and 14 bases had no gene match. Germline V gene data show CDR1 as GTSNPN and CDR2 as SVGIG (reference sequence). The CDR3 sequence: CAWSAPRLAGQPSGELFF. The CDR3 DNA follows: TGTGCCTGGAGTGCCCCTCGACTAGCGGGACAACCTAGCGGGGAGCTGTTTTTT.

V gene TRBV27 combines with J gene TRBJ2-2, with D perhaps TRBD2 (6 bases). Trimming left V 3 bases short and J 6 bases short, with 17 bases between. This CDR3 has 16 residues. Germline CDR1 reads MNHEY; CDR2 reads SMNVEV (reference sequence). CDR3: CASSLEGSGSPGELFF. CDR3 bases: TGTGCCAGCAGTTTGGAGGGCAGTGGGTCACCCGGGGAGCTGTTTTTT.

This clone was seen once. The rearrangement joins TRBV30 to TRBJ2-2; D gene uncertain. The CDR3 spans 13 residues. V was cut by 0 bases and J by 6 bases, with 8 bases left in between. Looked up from germline, CDR1 is GTSNPN and CDR2 is SVGIG (reference sequence). The CDR3 region has the DNA TGTGCCTGGAGTGTACAGAGTGCCGGGGAGCTGTTTTTT. It specifies CAWSVQSAGELFF.

The chain couples TRBV27 to TRBJ2-1; 9 bases are shared with TRBD2. CDR1 is MNHEY, CDR2 SMNVEV, per germline (reference sequence). Unmatched junction bases numbered 6, after V lost 2 bases and J lost 10 bases. The CDR3 is 14 amino acids. CDR3 sequence: CASSLAGGPSEQFF. CDR3 nucleotide sequence: TGTGCCAGCAGTTTAGCGGGAGGGCCCTCAGAGCAGTTCTTC.

This clone appeared a single time. This chain links TRBV25-1 with TRBJ1-4, with a weak D call TRBD1 (5 bases). V was cut by 3 bases and J by 8 bases, with 13 bases left in between. Germline values: CDR1 MGHDK, CDR2 SYGVNS. This CDR3 region has 14 residues. The CDR3 bases are TGTGCCAGCAGTGACAGGGAGGGGAGAGAAAAACTGTTTTTT. This sequence encodes CASSDREGREKLFF.

This clone was detected many times. The genes are TRBV2 and TRBJ1-1; no clear D. The germline V gene encodes CDR1 SNHLY and CDR2 FYNNEI. CDR3 length: 11 amino acids. V shed 2 bases and J shed 8 bases, with 6 bases lying between them. This CDR3 reads CASSEYSEAFF. CDR3 sequence (DNA): TGTGCCAGCAGTGAATATTCAGAAGCTTTCTTT.

The V and J genes are TRBV5-5 and TRBJ1-2; D unresolved. The V gene lost 0 bases and the J gene lost 4 bases, with 10 bases spanning the gap. Germline CDR1 is SGHKS and CDR2 is YYEKEE (reference sequence). CDR3 length: 14 amino acids. The CDR3 region has the DNA TGTGCCAGCAGCTTGGGTAGGCAGATCTATGGCTACACCTTC. This codes for CASSLGRQIYGYTF.

J is TRBJ2-1 and V is TRBV19; 9 bases are shared with TRBD2. V gave up 7 bases and J gave up 7 bases; unmatched junction bases: 14. CDR3 length: 16 residues. Germline V gene sequence: CDR1 LNHDA, CDR2 SQIVND (reference sequence). CDR3 sequence: CASTTTASGVGNEQFF. CDR3 DNA sequence: TGTGCCAGTACCACTACGGCTAGCGGGGTGGGGAATGAGCAGTTCTTC.

The table lists this clone with a count of one. V gene TRBV10-3 combines with J gene TRBJ1-2, with D possibly matching TRBD1 (5 bases). Germline V gene sequence: CDR1 ENHRY, CDR2 SYGVKD. The CDR3 contains 11 residues. Trimming took 0 bases from V and 11 from J, leaving 7 bases between them. In DNA form, the CDR3 reads TGTGCCATCAGTGAGTCCGGGGGGTACACCTTC. Its protein product is CAISESGGYTF.

The chain is built from TRBV29-1 and TRBJ2-1; a weak D match, TRBD1 (5 bases). The CDR3 runs 13 residues. V shed 1 base and J shed 12 bases, with 16 bases lying between them. Germline V gene sequence: CDR1 SQVTM, CDR2 ANQGSEA. CDR3 DNA sequence: TGCAGCGTTGAAGGGCCCTCAGGGTCCGGGCAGTTCTTC. Translating it yields CSVEGPSGSGQFF.

This chain uses TRBV29-1 with TRBJ2-1, with a tentative D call TRBD2 (5 bases). CDR1 and CDR2 (germline): SQVTM, ANQGSEA. The CDR3 spans 14 residues. Trimming removed 8 bases from V and 5 bases from J, with 19 bases in between. CDR3 protein: CSFRGGQVNNEQFF. CDR3 DNA sequence: TGCAGCTTTCGAGGCGGGCAGGTAAACAATGAGCAGTTCTTC.

This sequence joins TRBV30 and TRBJ1-1, with 7 bases aligning to TRBD1. J gave up 5 bases and V 0 bases, and 3 bases lay outside the gene matches. Germline-derived CDR1 and CDR2 are GTSNPN and SVGIG (reference sequence). The CDR3 spans 13 residues. CDR3 loop: CAWSVSRGTEAFF. CDR3 nucleotide sequence: TGTGCCTGGAGTGTGTCCAGGGGGACTGAAGCTTTCTTT.

CDR3: CASGKGTESYGYTF. The CDR3 DNA is TGTGCCAGCGGCAAAGGGACAGAGTCCTATGGCTACACCTTC. The genes are TRBV27 and TRBJ1-2, with TRBD1 identical over 7 bases. This CDR3 region has 14 residues. Germline loops: CDR1 MNHEY, CDR2 SMNVEV (reference sequence). The J segment lost 4 bases and the V segment lost 8 bases, leaving 10 bases of the junction unmatched.

The CDR3 protein is CASSVTAGLAVSYEQYF. CDR3 in DNA: TGTGCCAGCAGCGTAACCGCCGGACTAGCGGTATCCTACGAGCAGTACTTC. The chain links TRBV7-6 to TRBJ2-7; TRBD2 matches at 10 bases. Per germline, CDR1 SGHVS and CDR2 FNYEAQ. This CDR3 has 17 residues. V lost 5 bases to trimming and J lost 1 base; unmatched junction nucleotides: 11.

The rearrangement links TRBV2 to TRBJ2-1; 13 bases agree with TRBD2. V was pared by 6 bases and J by 14 bases, with 13 bases of the junction left unmatched. Germline CDR1 reads SNHLY; CDR2 reads FYNNEI. This CDR3 spans 15 amino acids. The DNA of the CDR3 is TGTGCCAGCAGACCTGGACTAGCGGGAGCGGGTCAGGAGTTCTTC. The encoded protein is CASRPGLAGAGQEFF.

The chain links TRBV27 to TRBJ1-1; 7 nucleotides line up with TRBD1. The CDR3 consists of 15 residues. CDR1 and CDR2 (germline): MNHEY, SMNVEV (reference sequence). V dropped 3 bases and J dropped 6; count of bases not matched to a gene: 10. The CDR3 nucleotides are TGTGCCAGCAGTTTGGATCCGGGACAGCCCGCTGAAGCTTTCTTT. Its protein product is CASSLDPGQPAEAFF.

The genes are TRBV19 and TRBJ2-6; 7 bases align to TRBD2. V was pared by 10 bases and J by 1 base, with 13 bases of the junction left unmatched. CDR3 size: 17 residues. Per germline, CDR1 LNHDA and CDR2 SQIVND (reference sequence). For the CDR3, the DNA is TGTGCCATCCCCACGGTGGGGGGGAGATCTGGGGCCAACGTCCTGACTTTC. It encodes CAIPTVGGRSGANVLTF.

This chain links TRBV6-5 with TRBJ2-6; D ambiguous. Germline V gene sequence: CDR1 MNHEY, CDR2 SVGAGI. This CDR3 comprises 14 residues. Trimming removed 6 bases from V and 3 bases from J, with 9 bases in between. CDR3 nucleotides: TGTGCCAGCAGGTTGGTAGGTGGGGCCAACGTCCTGACTTTC. Protein sequence: CASRLVGGANVLTF.